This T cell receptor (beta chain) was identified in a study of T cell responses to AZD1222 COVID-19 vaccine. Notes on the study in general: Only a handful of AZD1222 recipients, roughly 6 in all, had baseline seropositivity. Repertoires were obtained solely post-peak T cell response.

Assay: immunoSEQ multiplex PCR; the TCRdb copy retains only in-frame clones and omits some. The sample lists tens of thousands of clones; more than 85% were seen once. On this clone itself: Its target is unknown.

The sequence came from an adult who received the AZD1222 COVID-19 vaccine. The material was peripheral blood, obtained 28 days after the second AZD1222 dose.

The chain's CDR3 is CASSVVGGGLPTLTDTQYF. In DNA, the CDR3 is TGTGCCAGCAGCGTAGTTGGGGGAGGGCTACCAACACTAACAGATACGCAGTATTTT. The chain carries TRBV9 and TRBJ2-3; 7 positions agree with TRBD2. CDR1 is SGDLS, CDR2 YYNGEE, per germline. The junction had 16 bases not matched to a gene; V was cut back by 0 bases and J by 3 bases. This CDR3 is built from 19 residues. Looking up the rest from reference TRBV9 and TRBJ2-3 gives the full variable domain: DSGVTQTPKHLITATGQRVTLRCSPRSGDLSVYWYQQSLDQGLQFLIQYYNGEERAKGNILERFSAQQFPDLHSELNLSSLELGDSALYFCASSVVGGGLPTLTDTQYFGPGTRLTVL.